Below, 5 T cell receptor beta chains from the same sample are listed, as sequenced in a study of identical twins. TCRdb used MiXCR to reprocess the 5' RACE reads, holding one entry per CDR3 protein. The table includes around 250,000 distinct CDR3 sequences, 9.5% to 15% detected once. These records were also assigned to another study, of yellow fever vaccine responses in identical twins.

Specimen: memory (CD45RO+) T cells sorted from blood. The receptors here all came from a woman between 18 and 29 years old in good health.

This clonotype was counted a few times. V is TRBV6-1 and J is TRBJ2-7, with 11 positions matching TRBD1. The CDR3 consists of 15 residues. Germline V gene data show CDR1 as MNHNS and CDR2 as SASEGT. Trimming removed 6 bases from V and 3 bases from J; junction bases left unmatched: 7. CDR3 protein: CASSAGQGASYEQYF. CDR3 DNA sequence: TGTGCCAGCAGCGCCGGACAGGGGGCCAGCTACGAGCAGTACTTC.

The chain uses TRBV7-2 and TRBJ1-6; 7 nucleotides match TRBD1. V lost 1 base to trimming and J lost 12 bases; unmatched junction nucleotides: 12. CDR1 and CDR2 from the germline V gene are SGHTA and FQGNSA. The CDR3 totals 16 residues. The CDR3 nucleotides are TGTGCCAGCAGCTTAGTAGGGGGCAGGACAGTCGAACCCCTCCACTTT. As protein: CASSLVGGRTVEPLHF.

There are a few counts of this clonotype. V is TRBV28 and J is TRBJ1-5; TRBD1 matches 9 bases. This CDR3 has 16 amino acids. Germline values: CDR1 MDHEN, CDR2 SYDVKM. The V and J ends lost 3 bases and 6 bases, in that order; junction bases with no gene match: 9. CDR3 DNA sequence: TGTGCCAGCAGTTTTTTTGGGACAGGGTCGGGTCAGCCCCAGCATTTT. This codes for CASSFFGTGSGQPQHF.

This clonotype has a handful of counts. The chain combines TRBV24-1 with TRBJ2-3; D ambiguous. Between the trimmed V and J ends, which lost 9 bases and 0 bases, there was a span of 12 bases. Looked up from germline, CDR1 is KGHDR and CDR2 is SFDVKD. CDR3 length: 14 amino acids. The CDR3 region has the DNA TGTGCCACCGACGGTTCCCCTAGCACAGATACGCAGTATTTT. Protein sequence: CATDGSPSTDTQYF.

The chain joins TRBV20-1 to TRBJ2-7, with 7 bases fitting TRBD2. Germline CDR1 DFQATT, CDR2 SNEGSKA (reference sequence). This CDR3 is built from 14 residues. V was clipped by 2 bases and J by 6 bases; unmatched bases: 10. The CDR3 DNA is TGCAGTGCTAGATACGAGACTAGCATCTTCGAGCAGTACTTC. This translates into CSARYETSIFEQYF.